These 30 T cell receptor beta chains were all obtained from the same sample, sequenced in a study of neurological immune-mediated disorders. TCRdb used MiXCR to reprocess the 5' RACE reads, holding one entry per CDR3 protein. The sample records more than 45,000 distinct CDR3 sequences, roughly 3.5% being singletons. Source material: PBMCs. The receptor source for this set is a young man with multiple sclerosis.

This clonotype has a count of ten or more. The chain has TRBV3-1 and TRBJ2-5; 10 bases agree with TRBD2. The germline gives CDR1 LGHDT, CDR2 YNNKEL (reference sequence). The CDR3 totals 18 residues. V gave up 3 bases and J gave up 0 bases; unmatched junction bases: 10. This chain's CDR3 is CASSQDYLAGAYQETQYF. CDR3 nucleotides: TGTGCCAGCAGCCAGGATTATCTAGCGGGGGCGTACCAAGAGACCCAGTACTTC.

This clonotype has a count of ten or more. The chain carries TRBV7-8 and TRBJ1-4, with D uncertain. This CDR3 contains 13 residues. Looked up from germline, CDR1 is SGHVS and CDR2 is FQNEAQ. V was shortened by 3 bases and J by 5 bases, with 7 bases between the two germline ends. CDR3 region: CASSFYRNEKLFF. DNA for the CDR3: TGTGCCAGCAGCTTTTACAGAAATGAAAAACTGTTTTTT.

The V gene is TRBV18, the J gene TRBJ2-1; 9 positions agree with TRBD1. Germline assignment: CDR1 KGHSH and CDR2 LQKENI. This CDR3 region has 16 residues. V trimming: 3 bases; J trimming: 8 bases; junction bases outside the gene matches: 11. The CDR3 bases are TGTGCCAGCTCACCTAGGCAGGGACAGGGATTGGATGAGCAGTTCTTC. This encodes CASSPRQGQGLDEQFF.

The sample holds many counts of this clonotype. The chain recombines TRBV7-8 with TRBJ1-2; 7 bases match TRBD1. Losses at the gene ends were 5 bases for V and 3 bases for J; bases not matched to a gene: 3. Germline V gene sequence: CDR1 SGHVS, CDR2 FQNEAQ. The CDR3 runs 13 residues. The CDR3 coding sequence is TGTGCCAGCAGCCAACAGGGGTACTATGGCTACACCTTC. It is translated as CASSQQGYYGYTF. The variable domain in full, completed from reference TRBV7-8 and TRBJ1-2, reads GAGVSQSPRYKVAKRGQDVALRCDPISGHVSLFWYQQALGQGPEFLTYFQNEAQLDKSGLPSDRFFAERPEGSVSTLKIQRTQQEDSAVYLCASSQQGYYGYTFGSGTRLTVV.

This clonotype came up many times. The V gene is TRBV5-1, the J gene TRBJ2-1, with D perhaps assigned TRBD1 or TRBD2 (5 bases each). With 3 bases removed from V and 6 bases from J, the gap between germline ends came to 16 bases. The V gene's germline CDR1 is SGHRS and CDR2 YFSETQ. This CDR3 comprises 15 residues. CDR3 in amino acids: CASSSGTPPGNEQFF. CDR3 DNA sequence: TGCGCCAGCAGCTCCGGGACCCCCCCGGGCAATGAGCAGTTCTTC. Full variable domain (rest looked up from reference TRBV5-1 and TRBJ2-1): KAGVTQTPRYLIKTRGQQVTLSCSPISGHRSVSWYQQTPGQGLQFLFEYFSETQRNKGNFPGRFSGRQFSNSRSEMNVSTLELGDSALYLCASSSGTPPGNEQFFGPGTRLTVL.

This chain links TRBV5-5 with TRBJ2-3, with no clear D. The CDR3 is 13 amino acids. The germline gives CDR1 SGHKS, CDR2 YYEKEE (reference sequence). Trimming removed 0 bases at V and 8 bases at J, with 10 bases between. As DNA, the CDR3 is TGTGCCAGCAGCTTGGATACCCTCCCTACGCAGTATTTT. Translation: CASSLDTLPTQYF. The full variable domain, completed using reference TRBV5-5 and TRBJ2-3, is DAGVTQSPTHLIKTRGQQVTLRCSPISGHKSVSWYQQVLGQGPQFIFQYYEKEERGRGNFPDRFSARQFPNYSSELNVNALLLGDSALYLCASSLDTLPTQYFGPGTRLTVL.

This clonotype was observed at least ten times. The V and J genes are TRBV3-1 and TRBJ2-7; maybe TRBD1 (5 bases). There are 12 residues in the CDR3. Trimming left V 0 bases short and J 7 bases short, with 7 bases between. Germline V gene data show CDR1 as LGHDT and CDR2 as YNNKEL (reference sequence). As DNA, the CDR3 is TGTGCCAGCAGCCAAGATAGGGGAGAGCAGTACTTC. Its translation is CASSQDRGEQYF.

This clonotype was counted many times. The chain employs TRBV12-3 or TRBV12-4 and TRBJ1-1, with 7 bases that match TRBD1. CDR3 length: 16 amino acids. V lost 3 bases to trimming and J lost 3 bases; unmatched junction nucleotides: 10. Written as DNA, the CDR3 is TGTGCCAGCAGTTTTCCCCTGGGGCAGGGGGACACTGAAGCTTTCTTT. Encoded protein: CASSFPLGQGDTEAFF.

This clonotype came up many times. The gene calls are TRBV20-1 and TRBJ1-6, with 8 bases aligning to TRBD1. There are 15 residues in the CDR3. Germline V gives CDR1 DFQATT, CDR2 SNEGSKA (reference sequence). Trimming took 4 bases from V and 8 from J; bases not matched to a gene: 10. CDR3 residues: CSAKVTGDGDSPLHF. CDR3 in DNA: TGCAGTGCTAAAGTGACAGGGGACGGAGATTCACCCCTCCACTTT.

This clonotype was counted at least ten times. The chain has TRBV4-2 and TRBJ2-1, with TRBD1 identical over 9 bases. CDR1 and CDR2 from the germline V gene are LGHNA and YNFKEQ. V dropped 0 bases and J dropped 5; count of bases not matched to a gene: 11. This CDR3 spans 18 amino acids. CDR3 DNA sequence: TGTGCCAGCAGCCAAGATGATCGTAGGACAGGGGTTAACAATGAGCAGTTCTTC. Translation: CASSQDDRRTGVNNEQFF.

A remark on this clonotype: This may be a read error: a much more frequent sequence differs by one nucleotide. The chain couples TRBV7-8 to TRBJ1-1; D remains unclear. V was trimmed by 6 bases and J by 2 bases, leaving 10 bases between them. This CDR3 is 13 amino acids long. Germline CDR1 reads SGHVS; CDR2 reads FQNEAQ. As DNA, the CDR3 is TGTGCCAGCAGTCCGAAGGGTAACACTGAAGCTTTCTTT. It codes for CASSPKGNTEAFF.

This clonotype was counted many times. The chain joins TRBV9 to TRBJ1-2; D ambiguous. CDR3 length: 15 residues. Trimming took off 4 bases at V and 4 bases at J, with 17 bases between the two ends. Germline CDR1 and CDR2: SGDLS and YYNGEE. CDR3 nucleotide sequence: TGTGCCAGCAGCCCTTGGATCGACCAAACCTATGGCTACACCTTC. Translating gives CASSPWIDQTYGYTF.

This chain joins TRBV18 and TRBJ1-1; D not certain. The CDR3 has 14 residues. Trimming took off 5 bases at V and 6 bases at J, with 16 bases between the two ends. The germline gives CDR1 KGHSH, CDR2 LQKENI. CDR3 DNA sequence: TGTGCCAGCTCATCCACATCCGGGCGAGCTGAAGCTTTCTTT. It specifies CASSSTSGRAEAFF.

This clonotype came up many times. This chain connects TRBV3-1 to TRBJ1-1; TRBD1 is a possible D gene (6 bases). The germline V gene has CDR1 LGHDT and CDR2 YNNKEL (reference sequence). V dropped 6 bases and J dropped 2 bases, with 10 bases sitting between them. There are 13 residues in the CDR3. CDR3 DNA sequence: TGTGCCAGCAGACAGGGCCCCAACACTGAAGCTTTCTTT. Protein product: CASRQGPNTEAFF.

This clonotype was detected ten times or more. V usage is TRBV5-1 and J usage is TRBJ2-1, with TRBD2 identical over 12 bases. Trimming removed 9 bases from V and 9 bases from J; junction bases left unmatched: 13. CDR1 SGHRS and CDR2 YFSETQ come from the germline V gene. This CDR3 spans 15 amino acids. CDR3 DNA sequence: TGCGCCACCACACCTAGACTAGCGGGAGAGGGTGAGCAGTTCTTC. It translates to CATTPRLAGEGEQFF.

This clonotype was picked up many times. The chain employs TRBV4-2 and TRBJ2-7; D is ambiguous. Germline V gene lookup returns CDR1 LGHNA and CDR2 YNFKEQ. The CDR3 runs 15 residues. Trimming stripped 0 bases from V and 0 bases from J, with 9 bases between. Here the CDR3 reads CASSQDLGNSYEQYF. In DNA, the CDR3 is TGTGCCAGCAGCCAAGATTTGGGCAACTCCTACGAGCAGTACTTC.

This clonotype has ten or more counts. The chain couples TRBV20-1 to TRBJ2-3; 16 bases are a match to TRBD2. The V segment lost 5 bases and the J segment 4 bases; nucleotides outside the gene matches: 0. This CDR3 contains 14 residues. The germline gives CDR1 DFQATT, CDR2 SNEGSKA (reference sequence). The CDR3: CSAGTSGRADTQYF. In nucleotides, the CDR3 is TGCAGTGCTGGGACTAGCGGGAGGGCAGATACGCAGTATTTT.

This clonotype was seen at least ten times. The rearrangement uses TRBV10-3 and TRBJ2-5; 8 bases are a match to TRBD1. CDR1 ENHRY and CDR2 SYGVKD come from the germline V gene. V lost 2 bases and J lost 3; bases outside the gene matches: 2. This CDR3 is built from 14 residues. The CDR3 DNA sequence: TGTGCCATCAGTGAGGGGACAGGTGAAGAGACCCAGTACTTC. It encodes CAISEGTGEETQYF.

The gene calls are TRBV30 and TRBJ1-6; no definite D call. Germline CDR1 is GTSNPN and CDR2 is SVGIG (reference sequence). Trimming removed 4 bases at V and 6 bases at J, with 10 bases between. The CDR3 loop spans 13 amino acids. This CDR3 reads CAWKVTVNSPLHF. The DNA for the CDR3 is TGTGCCTGGAAAGTTACGGTTAATTCACCCCTCCACTTT.

This clonotype occurred many times. The V gene is TRBV20-1, the J gene TRBJ1-1; no reliable D call. This CDR3 has 12 amino acids. Per the germline V gene, CDR1 is DFQATT and CDR2 is SNEGSKA (reference sequence). V gave up 2 bases and J gave up 1 base, with 5 bases separating them. CDR3 in amino acids: CSARHRNTEAFF. The CDR3 coding sequence is TGCAGTGCTAGACACAGGAACACTGAAGCTTTCTTT.

This clonotype showed up many times. The chain combines TRBV27 with TRBJ2-1; TRBD2 is a possible D gene (5 bases). Germline CDR1 MNHEY, CDR2 SMNVEV (reference sequence). V was pared by 4 bases and J by 8 bases, with 21 bases between. The CDR3 is 16 residues long. The CDR3 reads CASSSNGWVGVDEQFF. The CDR3 DNA is TGTGCCAGCAGTTCGAACGGGTGGGTCGGGGTGGATGAGCAGTTCTTC.

Many counts were recorded for this clonotype. Sequence at one end of the junction differs from germline and may be a read error. The chain is built from TRBV7-7 and TRBJ1-4, with D uncertain. Germline V gives CDR1 SSHAT, CDR2 FNYEAQ (reference sequence). This CDR3 comprises 15 residues. The DNA of the CDR3 is TGTGCTAGCAGCTTAACAGATGCAACTAATGAAAAACTGTTTTTT. It specifies CASSLTDATNEKLFF.

At least ten counts were recorded for this clonotype. The chain joins TRBV7-9 to TRBJ2-4, with D tentatively TRBD1 (6 bases). The CDR3 covers 15 residues. V was cut by 3 bases and J by 8 bases, with 17 bases left in between. Germline CDR1 is SEHNR and CDR2 is FQNEAQ (reference sequence). This CDR3 is CASSLSQGQVDIQYF. CDR3 DNA sequence: TGTGCCAGCAGCTTGTCGCAGGGGCAAGTTGACATTCAGTACTTC.

This clonotype was seen at least ten times. This chain connects TRBV9 to TRBJ2-1; possibly TRBD2 for D (5 bases). The CDR3 spans 14 residues. CDR1 SGDLS and CDR2 YYNGEE come from the germline V gene. Trimming cost V 6 bases and J 9 bases, with 19 bases left between them. Here the CDR3 reads CASTPLTSGSEQFF. The CDR3 DNA reads TGTGCCAGCACCCCTCTTACTAGTGGAAGTGAGCAGTTCTTC.

This clonotype was seen at least ten times. This chain links TRBV10-3 with TRBJ2-3; 9 bases match TRBD1. Germline V gene lookup returns CDR1 ENHRY and CDR2 SYGVKD. Trimming cost V 5 bases and J 1 base; bases outside gene matches: 4. The CDR3 contains 15 residues. The CDR3 here is CAISLRTGGTDTQYF. The CDR3 DNA sequence: TGTGCCATCAGTCTAAGGACAGGGGGCACAGATACGCAGTATTTT.

This clonotype was detected many times. The gene calls are TRBV6-6 and TRBJ1-1, with a tentative D call TRBD1 (5 bases). CDR3 size: 14 residues. Trimming took off 2 bases at V and 2 bases at J, with 9 bases between the two ends. Germline lookup yields CDR1 MNHNY and CDR2 SVGAGI (reference sequence). The CDR3 reads CASSYIGGNTEAFF. Written as DNA, the CDR3 is TGTGCCAGCAGTTACATCGGGGGAAACACTGAAGCTTTCTTT.

This clonotype was counted at least ten times. The chain employs TRBV4-1 and TRBJ1-1; the D gene is possibly TRBD1 (6 bases). This CDR3 contains 16 residues. Germline lookup yields CDR1 MGHRA and CDR2 YSYEKL. V was cut by 3 bases and J by 1 base, with 15 bases left in between. The CDR3 nucleotides are TGCGCCAGCAGCCATCCTAACGGACAGTCGAACACTGAAGCTTTCTTT. It is translated as CASSHPNGQSNTEAFF.

This clonotype was seen many times. The rearrangement links TRBV20-1 to TRBJ2-7; D could derive from TRBD1 or TRBD2 (5 bases each). CDR3 length: 13 residues. The V end lost 6 bases, the J end lost 4 bases, and 16 bases lay between the germline ends. Germline CDR1 reads DFQATT; CDR2 reads SNEGSKA (reference sequence). The CDR3 loop is CSAPVGGLYEQYF. The CDR3 DNA reads TGCAGTGCCCCCGTTGGGGGTCTATACGAGCAGTACTTC.

This clonotype was seen repeatedly, ten times or more. The chain employs TRBV28 and TRBJ1-2, with D hard to call. CDR1 and CDR2 from the germline V gene are MDHEN and SYDVKM. The CDR3 length is 13 residues. Trimming pared 10 bases from V and 3 bases from J, leaving 15 bases between. CDR3 loop: CANYGGYHYGYTF. The CDR3 nucleotides read TGTGCCAACTACGGAGGGTACCACTATGGCTACACCTTC.

This clonotype was seen repeatedly, ten times or more. This chain uses TRBV5-1 with TRBJ2-3; 10 nucleotides line up with TRBD2. V shed 8 bases, J shed 5 bases, and the junction held 11 bases outside the gene matches. CDR3 length: 15 residues. Germline V lookup: CDR1 SGHRS, CDR2 YFSETQ. CDR3 residues: CASGLSGGAVDTQYF. The CDR3 nucleotides read TGCGCCAGTGGGTTAAGCGGGGGGGCCGTAGATACGCAGTATTTT.